This TCR beta chain appears in the sequencing data of a study of radiation and T cells in renal cell carcinoma. TCRdb's copy holds only in-frame clones and misses some; the assay was immunoSEQ multiplex PCR. The sample consists of 10,000 to 12,000 clones, more than 50% of them appearing once. Remarks on this clone: Its antigen remains unidentified.

Study-level findings and limits: Irradiated tumors had higher TCR clonality than control tumors. Dominant CDR3 motifs were more common in irradiated tumors than controls.

Treatment described: treatment-naive control, cytoreductive nephrectomy. The tumor was a clear cell renal cell carcinoma. The V end was cut by 3 bases, the J end by 5 bases, with 10 bases between. The CDR3 is made up of 14 amino acids. Per germline, CDR1 LNHDA and CDR2 SQIVND (reference sequence). Sequencing was performed on tumor tissue, taken from a patient whose treatment was nephrectomy without radiotherapy. This receptor was identified in a man aged 40-50 years with renal cell carcinoma. The chain uses TRBV19 and TRBJ1-4; no reliable D call. This CDR3 reads CASSMPHPNEKLFF. CDR3 coding DNA: TGTGCCAGTAGTATGCCACATCCGAATGAAAAACTGTTTTTT.